The sequence of this T cell receptor beta chain was determined in a study of blood T cell repertoires in COVID-19 (dated by TCRdb to the early 2020s). Notes on the research overall: Samples covering the acute and convalescent phases of COVID-19 were provided by collaborators in the United States, Italy and Spain. The material from the prospective study consisted of cDNA or gDNA derived from T cells, B-cell-depleted T cells, or PBMCs. Subjects who had been exposed to COVID-19, were actively infected with it, or had recovered from it provided the deeply sampled blood TCRbeta repertoires that made up the dataset. The repertoires were made available in a free public database intended to serve as a resource for research on the immune response to SARS-CoV-2. Samples came from the ongoing ImmuneRACE study (first 160 participants) plus 1,254 subjects from 6 global collaborators. Sample metadata almost always included a de-identified subject ID, COVID-19 status, age in years and sex. HLA class I and class II types, where available, came from metadata supplied by the sample provider rather than from assay-based typing. What the authors observed across the whole study: The amount of clinical and demographic metadata varied by source and participant and was provided uncurated.

The CDR3 sequence holds 13 residues, the cysteine and phenylalanine included. Only CDR3 DNA remains: 39 bases, in frame from the first base. V has 4 bases trimmed and J has 6 bases trimmed; junction bases matching no gene number 3. In the germline V gene, CDR1 corresponds to SGHDT and CDR2 to YYEEEE. TCRbeta CDR3 regions were amplified from genomic DNA using the immunoSEQ Assay, a bias-controlled multiplex PCR. The source study handled its data this way. Nucleated cell counts per sample were estimated from amplification of reference gene primers within the assay. To quantify the absolute abundance of each unique TCRbeta CDR3 rearrangement, sequence reads were collapsed and filtered. Productive Simpson clonality was computed per sample as the square root of Simpson's diversity index over productive rearrangements. Sourced from immuneACCESS, this table was stored by TCRdb with only in-frame sequences that have V and J called. A share of the clones is absent; for the studies checked, an unresolved V gene accounts for under half, and the remainder has no known explanation. V and J calls and clone size are copied from that table; D and trimming were computed from the DNA. The sample records 85,000 to 130,000 clones, approximately 84% of which are singletons. Of the sample, about 14% is held by the ten largest clones.

The collaborating institutions used their own protocols to collect whole blood in K2EDTA tubes. For TCRbeta analysis, collaborator samples were shipped as frozen whole blood, as isolated PBMCs, or as DNA extracted from either sample type. On this clone: The target of this receptor is not known. No quality values exist for individual bases; no much larger clone is one base distant.

This TCR was recovered from a woman in her fifties or sixties with acute or convalescent COVID-19. The chain is made from TRBV5-6 and TRBJ2-2; TRBD1 aligns with 7 central bases. The specimen was peripheral blood. The DNA is TGTGCCAGCAGCCCAGGGGGTCCCGGGGAGCTGTTTTTT. Protein translation: CASSPGGPGELFF.